This T cell receptor (beta chain) emerged from a study of early T cells in non-severe SARS-CoV-2 infection. Study-wide background: With bulk RNA from unsorted whole blood as input, sequencing yielded unpaired chains.

This clonotype was seen just once. Its antigen remains unknown. Germline CDR1 SNHLY, CDR2 FYNNEI. With 5 bases removed from V and 7 bases from J, the gap between germline ends came to 17 bases. The CDR3 totals 14 residues. Whole-study findings and limits: The VDJdb matching leaned toward anti-spike CD8 responses and overlooked private and CD4 specificities.

Individual cDNA molecules received unique molecular identifiers. TCRdb re-called the 5' RACE reads through MiXCR, storing one row per CDR3 protein. The table includes more than 45,000 distinct CDR3 sequences, 4.5% to 7% detected once. J is TRBJ1-1 and V is TRBV2; no clear D. The clonotype was recovered from an adult who was a healthcare worker with PCR-confirmed SARS-CoV-2 infection or an uninfected control (not recorded which). The sample comprised whole blood. In DNA form, the CDR3 reads TGTGCCAGCAGTCAACGGGTCAATTCGGGTGAAGCTTTCTTT. Translated, it gives CASSQRVNSGEAFF.